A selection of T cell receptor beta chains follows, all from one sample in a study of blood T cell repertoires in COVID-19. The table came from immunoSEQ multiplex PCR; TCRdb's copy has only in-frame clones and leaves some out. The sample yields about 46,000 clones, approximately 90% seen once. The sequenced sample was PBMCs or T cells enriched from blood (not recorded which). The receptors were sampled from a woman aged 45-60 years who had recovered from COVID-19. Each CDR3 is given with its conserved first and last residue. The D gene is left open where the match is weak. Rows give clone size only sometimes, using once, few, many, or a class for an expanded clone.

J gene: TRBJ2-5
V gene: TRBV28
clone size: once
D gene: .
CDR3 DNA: TGTGCCAGCAGTTTAAGTCTATCTAACCTTAAACAAGAGACCCAGTACTTC
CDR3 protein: CASSLSLSNLKQETQYF

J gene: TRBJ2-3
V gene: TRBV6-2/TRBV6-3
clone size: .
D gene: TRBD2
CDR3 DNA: TGTGCCAGCAGCCCCGGTCTAGCGGGGACAGATACGCAGTATTTT
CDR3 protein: CASSPGLAGTDTQYF

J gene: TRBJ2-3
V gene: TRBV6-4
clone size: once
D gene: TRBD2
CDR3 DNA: TGTGCCAGCAGCTCTGTGGGAGGGCCCACAGATACGCAGTATTTT
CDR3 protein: CASSSVGGPTDTQYF

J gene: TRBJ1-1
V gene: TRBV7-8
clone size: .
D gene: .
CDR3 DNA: TGTGCCAGCAGCTTAGTCAGGGTACCAATGAACACTGAAGCTTTCTTT
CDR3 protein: CASSLVRVPMNTEAFF

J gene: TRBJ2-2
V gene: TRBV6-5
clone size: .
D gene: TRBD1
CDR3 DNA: TGTGCCAGCAAACTGACAGGGATGAACACCGGGGAGCTGTTTTTT
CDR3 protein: CASKLTGMNTGELFF

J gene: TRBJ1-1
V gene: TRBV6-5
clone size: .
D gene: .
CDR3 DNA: TGTGCCAGCAGCCTTTCCAAAGGGGGTTTGAAGGCTTTCTTT
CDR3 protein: CASSLSKGGLKAFF

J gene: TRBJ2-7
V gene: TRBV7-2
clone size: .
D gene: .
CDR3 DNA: TGTGCCAGCAGCTTAGTGGGCAACACCTACGAGCAGTACTTC
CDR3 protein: CASSLVGNTYEQYF

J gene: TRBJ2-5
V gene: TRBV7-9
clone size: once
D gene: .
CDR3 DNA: TGTGCCAGCAGCTTGTTCCTCGGGCAGGGCGGAGAGACCCAGTACTTC
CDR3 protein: CASSLFLGQGGETQYF

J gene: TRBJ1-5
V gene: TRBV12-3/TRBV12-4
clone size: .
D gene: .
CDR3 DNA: TGTGCCAGCAGTTCCCAGGGCAATCAGCCCCAGCATTTT
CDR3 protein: CASSSQGNQPQHF

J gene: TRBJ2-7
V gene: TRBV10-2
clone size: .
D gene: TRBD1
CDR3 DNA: TGCGCCAGCAGTGAGTCTTTAGGGGGCGCGCAGTACTTC
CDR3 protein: CASSESLGGAQYF

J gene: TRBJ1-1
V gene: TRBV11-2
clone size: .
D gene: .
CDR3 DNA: TGTGCCAGCAGCTCCCACAGGCGAAGTATGAACACTGAAGCTTTCTTT
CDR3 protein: CASSSHRRSMNTEAFF

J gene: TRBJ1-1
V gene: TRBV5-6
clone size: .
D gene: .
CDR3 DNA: TGTGCCAGCAGCTTGAGTTCTGCGCCCAAGAACACTGAAGCTTTCTTT
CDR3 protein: CASSLSSAPKNTEAFF

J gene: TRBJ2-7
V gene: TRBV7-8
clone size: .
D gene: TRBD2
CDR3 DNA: TGTGCCAGCAGCCATTTTGCGGGGGATCAGTACTTC
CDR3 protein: CASSHFAGDQYF

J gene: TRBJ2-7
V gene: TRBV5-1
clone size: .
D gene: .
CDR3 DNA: TGCGCCAGCAGCCCCGCAGCTGGAGTCTACGAGCAGTACTTC
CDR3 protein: CASSPAAGVYEQYF

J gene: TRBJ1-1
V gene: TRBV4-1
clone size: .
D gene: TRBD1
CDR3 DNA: TGCGCCAGCAGCCAAAGGGACAGGGGGGATTTCGGAACTGAAGCTTTCTTT
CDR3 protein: CASSQRDRGDFGTEAFF

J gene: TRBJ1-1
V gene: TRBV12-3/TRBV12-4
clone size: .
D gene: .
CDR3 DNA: TGTGCCAGCAGCTTTTGGAACACTGAAGCTTTCTTT
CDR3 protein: CASSFWNTEAFF

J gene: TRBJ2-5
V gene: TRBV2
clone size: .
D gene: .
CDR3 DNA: TGTGCCAGCAGTGATGGCTTTAAAGAGACCCAGTACTTC
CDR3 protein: CASSDGFKETQYF

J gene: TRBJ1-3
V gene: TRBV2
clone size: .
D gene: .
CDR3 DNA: TGTGCCAGCAGTGAAGGACTGTACTCTGGAAACACCATATATTTT
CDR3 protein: CASSEGLYSGNTIYF

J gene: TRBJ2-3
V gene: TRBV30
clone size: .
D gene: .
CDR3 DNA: TGTGCCTGGAGTGTTTCGGATACGCAGTATTTT
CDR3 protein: CAWSVSDTQYF

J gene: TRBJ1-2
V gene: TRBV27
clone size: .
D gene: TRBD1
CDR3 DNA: TGTGCCAGCAGTTTTCTGGGACAGGGGGTCTATGGCTACACCTTC
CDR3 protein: CASSFLGQGVYGYTF

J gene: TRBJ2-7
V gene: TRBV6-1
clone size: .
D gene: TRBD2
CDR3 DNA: TGTGCCAGCAGTTTGAGACTAGCGGCCTCCTACGAGCAGTACTTC
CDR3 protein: CASSLRLAASYEQYF

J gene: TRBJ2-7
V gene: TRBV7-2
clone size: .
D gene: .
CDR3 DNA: TGTGCCAGCAGCTTTAGGGTGTCACAGTCGCGGGCGATCCCCTACGAGCAGTACTTC
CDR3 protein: CASSFRVSQSRAIPYEQYF

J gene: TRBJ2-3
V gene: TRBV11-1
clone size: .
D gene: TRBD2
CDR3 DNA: TGTGCCAGCAGCCCGGGACTAGCGGATGGTGATACGCAGTATTTT
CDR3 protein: CASSPGLADGDTQYF

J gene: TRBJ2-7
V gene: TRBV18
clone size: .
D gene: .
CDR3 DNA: TGTGCCAGCCCACCCGACTCCGACGAGCAGTACTTC
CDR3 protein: CASPPDSDEQYF

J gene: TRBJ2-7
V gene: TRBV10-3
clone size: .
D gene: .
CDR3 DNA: TGTGCCATCGGAGGGGCAGGTTCCCCCTACGAGCAGTACTTC
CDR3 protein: CAIGGAGSPYEQYF

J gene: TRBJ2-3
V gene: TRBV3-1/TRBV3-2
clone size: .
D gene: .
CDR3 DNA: TGTGCCAGCAGCCAAGAGATACCCCGAACTCGGTATTTT
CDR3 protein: CASSQEIPRTRYF

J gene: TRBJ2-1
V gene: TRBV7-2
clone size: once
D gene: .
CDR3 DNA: TGTGCCAGCAGCCGGGTCTTCGACTCCTACAATGAGCAGTTCTTC
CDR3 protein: CASSRVFDSYNEQFF

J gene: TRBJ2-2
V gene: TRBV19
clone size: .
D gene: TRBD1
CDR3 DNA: TGTGCCAGTAACAGGGGGCTTACCGGGGAGCTGTTTTTT
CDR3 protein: CASNRGLTGELFF

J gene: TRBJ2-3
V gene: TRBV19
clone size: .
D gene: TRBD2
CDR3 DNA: TGTGCCAGTAGTTTCGGGACTAGCCTCTCAGATACGCAGTATTTT
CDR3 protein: CASSFGTSLSDTQYF

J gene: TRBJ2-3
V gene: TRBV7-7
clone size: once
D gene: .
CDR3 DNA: TGTGCTAGCAGCTTAGGGTGGGGCCCCACAGATACGCAGTATTTT
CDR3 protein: CASSLGWGPTDTQYF

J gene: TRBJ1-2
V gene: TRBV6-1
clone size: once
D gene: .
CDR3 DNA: TGTGCCAGCAGTGAATTAGGGGTTTCGAGCTATGGCTACACCTTC
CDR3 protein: CASSELGVSSYGYTF

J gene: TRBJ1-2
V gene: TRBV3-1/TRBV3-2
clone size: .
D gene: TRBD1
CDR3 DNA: TGTGCCAGCAGCCAAGTCAGGGGGTCTGGTGGCTACACCTTC
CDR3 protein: CASSQVRGSGGYTF

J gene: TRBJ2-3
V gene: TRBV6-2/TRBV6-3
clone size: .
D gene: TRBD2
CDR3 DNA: TGTGCCAGCAGTACGCTAGCGGGGGGGTACACAGATACGCAGTATTTT
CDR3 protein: CASSTLAGGYTDTQYF

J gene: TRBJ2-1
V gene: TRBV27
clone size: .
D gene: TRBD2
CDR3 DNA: TGTGCCAGCAGTTTATCTTGGGCGGTCACTAGCGGGGGGCCCAACAATGAGCAGTTCTTC
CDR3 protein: CASSLSWAVTSGGPNNEQFF

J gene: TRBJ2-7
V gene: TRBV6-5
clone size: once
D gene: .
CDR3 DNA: TGTGCCAGCAGCCCGACAATTTCCTACGAGCAGTACTTC
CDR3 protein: CASSPTISYEQYF

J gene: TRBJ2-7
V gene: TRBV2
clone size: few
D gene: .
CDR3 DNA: TGTGCCAGCACAGTTTACTACGAGCAGTACTTC
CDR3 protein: CASTVYYEQYF

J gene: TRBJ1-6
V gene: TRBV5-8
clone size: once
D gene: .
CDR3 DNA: TGTGCCAGCAGCTTGCTATATAATTCACCCCTCCACTTT
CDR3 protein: CASSLLYNSPLHF

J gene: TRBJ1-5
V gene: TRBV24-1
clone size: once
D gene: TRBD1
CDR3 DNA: TGTGCCACCAGTGCCGGACAGGGGTCCTCTCAGCCCCAGCATTTT
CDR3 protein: CATSAGQGSSQPQHF

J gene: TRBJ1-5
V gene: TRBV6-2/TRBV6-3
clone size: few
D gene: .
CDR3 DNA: TGTGCCAGCAGCCTTGGCCTGGACACCGACAATCAGCCCCAGCATTTT
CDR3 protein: CASSLGLDTDNQPQHF

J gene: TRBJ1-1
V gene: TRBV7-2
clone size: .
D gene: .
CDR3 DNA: TGTGCCAGCAGCTTATACGGACAGAAAGCTTTCTTT
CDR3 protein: CASSLYGQKAFF

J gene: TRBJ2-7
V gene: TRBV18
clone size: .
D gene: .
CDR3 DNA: TGTGCCAGCTCGGTAAGCTCGGGTTACGAGCAGTACTTC
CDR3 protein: CASSVSSGYEQYF

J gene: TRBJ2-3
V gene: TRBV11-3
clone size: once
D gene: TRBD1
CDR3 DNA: TGTGCCAGCAGCACGGGAGGGACAGGGGGCACAGATACGCAGTATTTT
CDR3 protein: CASSTGGTGGTDTQYF

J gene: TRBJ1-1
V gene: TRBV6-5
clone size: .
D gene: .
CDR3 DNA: TGTGCCAGCAGGGATGATCGTGGGGGCTATGTTGAAGCTTTCTTT
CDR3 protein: CASRDDRGGYVEAFF

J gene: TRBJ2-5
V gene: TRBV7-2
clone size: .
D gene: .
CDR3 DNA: TGTGCCAGCAGCTTAGCGGGCAGGGAGACCCAGTACTTC
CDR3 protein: CASSLAGRETQYF

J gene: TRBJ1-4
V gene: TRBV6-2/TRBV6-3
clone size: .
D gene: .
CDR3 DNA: TGTGCCAGCAGTTATGGACAAACAACTAATGAAAAACTGTTTTTT
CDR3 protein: CASSYGQTTNEKLFF

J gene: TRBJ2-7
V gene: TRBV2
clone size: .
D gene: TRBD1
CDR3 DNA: TGTGCCAGCAGTCCGGGACAGGGAACCTACGAGCAGTACTTC
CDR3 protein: CASSPGQGTYEQYF

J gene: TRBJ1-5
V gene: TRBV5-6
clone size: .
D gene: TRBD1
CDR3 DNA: TGTGCCAGCAGCCGGAGGGGAACGGACAGGGGCAATCAGCCCCAGCATTTT
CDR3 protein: CASSRRGTDRGNQPQHF

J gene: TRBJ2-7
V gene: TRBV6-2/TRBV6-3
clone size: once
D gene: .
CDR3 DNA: TGTGCCAGCAGTTACAACAGGGTAGGCGAGCAGTACTTC
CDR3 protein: CASSYNRVGEQYF

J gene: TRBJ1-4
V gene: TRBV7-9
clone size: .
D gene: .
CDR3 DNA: TGTGCCAGCAGCTTAGGTGACAGAGATAATGAAAAACTGTTTTTT
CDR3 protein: CASSLGDRDNEKLFF

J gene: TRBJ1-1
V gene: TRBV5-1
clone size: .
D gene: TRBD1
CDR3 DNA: TGCGCCAGCAGGGGGACAGGGGATACTGAAGCTTTCTTT
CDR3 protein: CASRGTGDTEAFF

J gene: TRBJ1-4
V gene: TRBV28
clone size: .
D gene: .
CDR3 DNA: TGTGCCAGCGGCAATGAAAAACTGTTTTTT
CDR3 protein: CASGNEKLFF

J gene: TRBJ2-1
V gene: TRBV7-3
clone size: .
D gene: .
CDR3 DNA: TGTGCCAGCAGCCAGAGGACAGAGAACAATGAGCAGTTCTTC
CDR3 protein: CASSQRTENNEQFF

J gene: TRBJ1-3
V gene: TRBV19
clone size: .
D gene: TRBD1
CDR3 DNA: TGTGCCAGTAGCAACAGGGGGGATGGAAACACCATATATTTT
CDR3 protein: CASSNRGDGNTIYF

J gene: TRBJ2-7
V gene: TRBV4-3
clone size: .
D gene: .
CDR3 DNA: TGCGCCAGCAGCCAAGAAGGGGGGGGGATAGTAGTCGAGCAGTACTTC
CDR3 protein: CASSQEGGGIVVEQYF

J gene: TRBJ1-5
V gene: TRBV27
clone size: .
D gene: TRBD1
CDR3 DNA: TGTGCCAGCAGTTCCGACAGGGACCGCAATCAGCCCCAGCATTTT
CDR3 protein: CASSSDRDRNQPQHF

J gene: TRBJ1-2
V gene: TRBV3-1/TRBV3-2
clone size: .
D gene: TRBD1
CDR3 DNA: TGTGCCAGCAGCCAAGTCACCGGGACAGGTTATGGCTACACCTTC
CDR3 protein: CASSQVTGTGYGYTF

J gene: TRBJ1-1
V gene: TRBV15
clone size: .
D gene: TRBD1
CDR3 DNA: TGTGCCACCAGCAGTGCAGACAGGGAGTGGACTGAAGCTTTCTTT
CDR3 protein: CATSSADREWTEAFF

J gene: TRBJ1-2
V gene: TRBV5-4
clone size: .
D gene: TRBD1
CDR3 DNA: TGTGCCAGCAGCTTGGCGGCGCAGGGGGCGCGTTCCTATGGCTACACCTTC
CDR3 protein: CASSLAAQGARSYGYTF